These 27 T cell receptor beta chains were sequenced from one sample in a study of identical twins. TCRdb independently ran MiXCR on the 5' RACE reads; one entry per CDR3 protein. Of about 260,000 distinct CDR3 sequences detected, approximately 7% appear once; the ten largest clones hold around 3.4%. These data are also associated with another study on yellow fever vaccine responses in identical twins.

The sample consisted of memory (CD45RO+) T cells sorted from blood. Source of these receptors: a woman in her late teens or twenties in good health.

The sample holds a few counts of this clonotype. This chain links TRBV6-5 with TRBJ2-2; no clear D. Germline values: CDR1 MNHEY, CDR2 SVGAGI. The CDR3 totals 15 residues. Trimming took 0 bases from V and 4 from J, leaving 9 bases between them. The CDR3 nucleotides read TGTGCCAGCAGTTACTCGGTTGGTGCCACCGGGGAGCTGTTTTTT. Translated: CASSYSVGATGELFF.

The chain couples TRBV4-1 to TRBJ2-3, with TRBD2 matching 7 bases. Germline values: CDR1 MGHRA, CDR2 YSYEKL. The CDR3 extends over 17 amino acids. With V trimmed by 4 bases and J by 1 base, 11 bases remained unmatched. The CDR3 here is CASSPSRRAGGTDTQYF. The CDR3, as DNA: TGCGCCAGCAGCCCCTCCCGGAGGGCGGGGGGCACAGATACGCAGTATTTT.

The chain is built from TRBV18 and TRBJ2-1; TRBD2 aligns across 10 bases. Losses at the gene ends were 6 bases for V and 10 bases for J; bases not matched to a gene: 12. The CDR3 consists of 15 residues. Germline values: CDR1 KGHSH, CDR2 LQKENI. The CDR3 here is CASSEREGGAGEQFF. Here the CDR3 DNA reads TGTGCCAGCTCGGAGCGGGAGGGGGGAGCTGGCGAGCAGTTCTTC.

This clonotype was found a few times. The rearrangement uses TRBV5-1 and TRBJ2-5; maybe TRBD2 (6 bases). V lost 3 bases and J lost 1, with 16 bases in between. The CDR3 runs to 16 residues. The germline gives CDR1 SGHRS, CDR2 YFSETQ. As DNA, the CDR3 is TGCGCCAGCAGCTCCCGGGGTAGCGGTGGCCAAGAGACCCAGTACTTC. This encodes CASSSRGSGGQETQYF.

The chain carries TRBV20-1 and TRBJ2-7, with TRBD2 matching over 11 bases. This CDR3 is built from 14 residues. Trimming took 4 bases from V and 3 from J; bases not matched to a gene: 5. The V gene's germline CDR1 is DFQATT and CDR2 SNEGSKA (reference sequence). The CDR3 here is CSAMPLAGDYEQYF. The DNA for the CDR3 is TGCAGTGCTATGCCACTAGCGGGAGACTACGAGCAGTACTTC.

The chain carries TRBV19 and TRBJ2-3; 8 bases fit TRBD1. The CDR3 totals 14 residues. Germline loops: CDR1 LNHDA, CDR2 SQIVND (reference sequence). J lost 4 bases, V lost 1 base, and 1 base had no gene match. DNA of the CDR3: TGTGCCAGTAGTATAGGGACAGGGCCAGATACGCAGTATTTT. Protein sequence: CASSIGTGPDTQYF.

This clonotype has a count of ten or more. This chain connects TRBV12-3 or TRBV12-4 to TRBJ2-2; possible D gene TRBD1, 5 bases. This CDR3 spans 16 amino acids. Trimming cost V 7 bases and J 0 bases, with 15 bases left between them. The CDR3 DNA is TGTGCCAGCAAGAGATCGACAGATGCGAACACCGGGGAGCTGTTTTTT. This gives the protein CASKRSTDANTGELFF.

This clonotype appeared a few times. The chain joins TRBV10-3 to TRBJ1-5; maybe TRBD1 (6 bases). Germline assignment: CDR1 ENHRY and CDR2 SYGVKD. Trimming pared 6 bases from V and 5 bases from J, leaving 11 bases between. The CDR3 has 13 amino acids. The CDR3 DNA follows: TGTGCCATCAGACAGGGTACCGATCAGCCCCAGCATTTT. Its protein product is CAIRQGTDQPQHF.

This clonotype turned up a few times. V and J are TRBV3-1 and TRBJ1-5, with D unclear. The V end was cut by 1 base, the J end by 3 bases, with 4 bases between. Germline CDR1 is LGHDT and CDR2 is YNNKEL (reference sequence). The CDR3 consists of 13 residues. CDR3 sequence: CASSQVVNQPQHF. The CDR3 DNA sequence: TGTGCCAGCAGCCAAGTGGTCAATCAGCCCCAGCATTTT.

The chain couples TRBV5-1 to TRBJ2-5; the D gene could be TRBD1 or TRBD2 (5 bases each). Germline V gives CDR1 SGHRS, CDR2 YFSETQ. The CDR3 has 15 residues. V gave up 0 bases and J gave up 4 bases, with 13 bases separating them. As DNA, the CDR3 is TGCGCCAGCAGCTTGGGCTCGGGGCCCCCAGAGACCCAGTACTTC. This encodes CASSLGSGPPETQYF.

This clonotype was seen more than once but under ten times. The gene calls are TRBV12-3 or TRBV12-4 and TRBJ1-3, with D possibly matching TRBD1 (5 bases). The V end lost 1 base, the J end lost 2 bases, and 12 bases lay between the germline ends. This CDR3 spans 16 amino acids. The CDR3 region is CASSLGYGAPGNTIYF. Written as DNA, the CDR3 is TGTGCCAGCAGTTTAGGGTACGGGGCACCTGGAAACACCATATATTTT.

The sample holds many counts of this clonotype. V gene TRBV5-6 combines with J gene TRBJ2-7; 10 bases align to TRBD1. CDR3 size: 19 residues. V shed 1 base and J 0 bases; nucleotides not matched to a gene: 13. CDR1 is SGHDT and CDR2 is YYEEEE in the germline V gene. The CDR3, as DNA: TGTGCCAGCAGCTTGTTAGGGGACAGGGGAGGCGGGAGCTCCTACGAGCAGTACGTC. As protein: CASSLLGDRGGGSSYEQYV.

This clonotype showed up many times. The CDR3 here is CSARGADWGQPQHF. For the CDR3, the DNA is TGCAGTGCTAGAGGGGCGGATTGGGGTCAGCCCCAGCATTTT. The V call is TRBV20-1, the J call TRBJ1-5, with D unclear. V was pared by 1 base and J by 6 bases, with 13 bases between. Germline values: CDR1 DFQATT, CDR2 SNEGSKA (reference sequence). The CDR3 spans 14 residues.

The chain has TRBV4-1 and TRBJ1-2; D might be TRBD1 (6 bases). Trimming pared 0 bases from V and 4 bases from J, leaving 12 bases between. The length of the CDR3 is 15 residues. Germline CDR1 and CDR2: MGHRA and YSYEKL. The CDR3 DNA is TGCGCCAGCAGCCAAGATAGGGGGAATATCTATGGCTACACCTTC. Translated: CASSQDRGNIYGYTF.

This clonotype has just a few counts. V usage is TRBV15 and J usage is TRBJ2-7, with TRBD1 matching 8 bases. Germline trimming cut 3 bases from V and 8 bases from J; bases unmatched to any gene: 6. This CDR3 has 13 residues. Germline V gene sequence: CDR1 LNHNV, CDR2 YYDKDF (reference sequence). The CDR3 protein is CATSSGTGRKQYF. CDR3 DNA: TGTGCCACCAGCAGCGGGACAGGAAGGAAGCAGTACTTC.

The V and J genes are TRBV28 and TRBJ2-5; 7 bases align to TRBD1. Germline CDR1 reads MDHEN; CDR2 reads SYDVKM. The CDR3 has 14 amino acids. The J segment lost 6 bases and the V segment lost 7 bases, leaving 11 bases of the junction unmatched. The CDR3 sequence is CASNPDREGKTQYF. CDR3 DNA: TGTGCCAGCAACCCCGACAGGGAAGGAAAGACCCAGTACTTC. The whole variable domain, filled in from reference TRBV28 and TRBJ2-5, reads DVKVTQSSRYLVKRTGEKVFLECVQDMDHENMFWYRQDPGLGLRLIYFSYDVKMKEKGDIPEGYSVSREKKERFSLILESASTNQTSMYLCASNPDREGKTQYFGPGTRLLVL.

This clonotype has just a few counts. One base away lies a much larger clone, so this may be a sequencing read error. The gene calls are TRBV20-1 and TRBJ2-2; TRBD2 agrees at 11 bases. In germline, CDR1 is DFQATT, CDR2 SNEGSKA (reference sequence). The CDR3 sequence is 16 residues long. The CDR3 sequence: CCASRSGGGNTGELFF. The CDR3 nucleotides are TGCTGTGCCTCTCGTAGCGGGGGGGGGAACACCGGGGAGCTGTTTTTT.

This chain joins TRBV28 and TRBJ2-7; no firm D call. Deletions cut 5 bases from V and 2 bases from J, with 13 bases between. Germline lookup yields CDR1 MDHEN and CDR2 SYDVKM. The CDR3 runs 14 residues. Here the CDR3 DNA reads TGTGCCAGCAGTCCACATCAAGGGCCCTACGAGCAGTACGTC. It encodes CASSPHQGPYEQYV.

This clonotype showed up many times. The genes are TRBV20-1 and TRBJ2-5; TRBD2 might be the D (7 bases). The CDR3 is 16 residues long. Germline CDR1 DFQATT, CDR2 SNEGSKA (reference sequence). The V end was cut by 5 bases, the J end by 3 bases, with 22 bases between. The CDR3 coding sequence is TGCAGTGCTCCCCGAGGGGGGGCCGGACACAAAGAGACCCAGTACTTC. It translates to CSAPRGGAGHKETQYF.

This clonotype has ten or more counts. The chain carries TRBV16 and TRBJ2-2; tentatively, D is TRBD1 (6 bases). V gave up 2 bases and J gave up 7 bases, with 11 bases separating them. The CDR3 loop spans 14 amino acids. Germline V lookup: CDR1 KGHSY, CDR2 FQNENV. CDR3: CASSQRQDVGELFF. The CDR3 bases are TGTGCCAGCAGCCAACGACAGGATGTCGGGGAGCTGTTTTTT.

Of note for this clonotype: A much larger clone is a single base away; this may be a read error. The chain couples TRBV28 to TRBJ1-3; 7 bases are a match to TRBD1. J was trimmed by 3 bases and V by 6 bases; bases with no gene match: 2. The CDR3 loop spans 13 amino acids. Germline loops: CDR1 MDHEN, CDR2 SYDVKM. CDR3 in amino acids: CASRYRGGNTIYF. The CDR3 DNA reads as TGTGCCAGCAGATACAGGGGTGGAAACACCATATATTTT.

The rearrangement joins TRBV2 to TRBJ2-1, with a tentative D call TRBD1 (5 bases). Germline lookup yields CDR1 SNHLY and CDR2 FYNNEI. This CDR3 has 15 amino acids. Trimming cost V 3 bases and J 5 bases, with 14 bases left between them. CDR3 DNA: TGTGCCAGCAGTGAGTCAGGGATAGGGAACAATGAGCAGTTCTTC. Protein product: CASSESGIGNNEQFF.

This clonotype was detected only a few times. The chain joins TRBV5-8 to TRBJ1-6, with D hard to call. Trimming shortened V by 3 bases and J by 7 bases, and 11 bases separated the two germline ends. CDR3 length: 14 amino acids. The germline CDR1 and CDR2 sequences are SGHTS and YDEGEE. CDR3 sequence: CASSYLDQNSPLHF. The CDR3 nucleotides read TGTGCCAGCAGCTACTTGGATCAGAATTCACCCCTCCACTTT.

This clonotype has a handful of counts. V and J are TRBV20-1 and TRBJ2-2; 12 bases map to TRBD2. Germline CDR1 is DFQATT and CDR2 is SNEGSKA (reference sequence). The CDR3 runs to 17 residues. J was trimmed by 1 base and V by 7 bases; bases with no gene match: 10. The CDR3 is CSVYTGLAGMNTGELFF. The DNA for the CDR3 is TGCAGTGTCTACACCGGACTAGCGGGAATGAACACCGGGGAGCTGTTTTTT.

The CDR3 reads CATSSSGLYEQYF. CDR3 nucleotides: TGTGCCACCTCTAGTTCTGGGCTCTACGAGCAGTACTTC. V usage is TRBV27 and J usage is TRBJ2-7; D not resolved. V lost 10 bases and J lost 3, with 16 bases in between. The germline CDR1 and CDR2 sequences are MNHEY and SMNVEV (reference sequence). The CDR3 totals 13 residues.

This clonotype showed up many times. This chain joins TRBV3-1 and TRBJ2-5; 12 bases line up with TRBD2. CDR3 length: 16 residues. Germline trimming cut 4 bases from V and 4 bases from J; bases unmatched to any gene: 7. In germline, CDR1 is LGHDT, CDR2 YNNKEL (reference sequence). DNA of the CDR3: TGTGCCAGCAGCCGACAGACTAGCGGGAGAAGAGAGACCCAGTACTTC. This encodes CASSRQTSGRRETQYF.

This clonotype was seen repeatedly, ten times or more. The CDR3 DNA follows: TGCGCCAGCAGCTTGGGGGAGACAGGGCGCGAGCAGTACGTC. Amino acid sequence: CASSLGETGREQYV. V gene TRBV5-1 combines with J gene TRBJ2-7; TRBD1 agrees at 7 bases. The V gene end was trimmed by 0 bases and the J gene end by 6 bases; junction bases not matched to a gene: 6. Germline assignment: CDR1 SGHRS and CDR2 YFSETQ. This CDR3 has 14 residues.